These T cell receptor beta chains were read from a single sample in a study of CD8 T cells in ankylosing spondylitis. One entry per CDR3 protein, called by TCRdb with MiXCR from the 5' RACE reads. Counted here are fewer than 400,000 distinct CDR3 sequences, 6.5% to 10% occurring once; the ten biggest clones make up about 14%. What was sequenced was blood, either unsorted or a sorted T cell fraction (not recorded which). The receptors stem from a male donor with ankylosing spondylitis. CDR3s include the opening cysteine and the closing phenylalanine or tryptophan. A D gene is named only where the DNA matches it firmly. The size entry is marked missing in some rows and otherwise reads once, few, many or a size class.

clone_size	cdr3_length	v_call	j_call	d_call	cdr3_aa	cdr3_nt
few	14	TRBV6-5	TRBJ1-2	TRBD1	CASSYSRGQIGYTF	TGTGCCAGCAGTTACTCTAGGGGGCAAATTGGCTACACCTTC
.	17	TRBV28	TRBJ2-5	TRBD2	CASRRRGLAGAGETQYF	TGTGCCAGCAGGCGGAGGGGACTAGCGGGAGCAGGAGAGACCCAGTACTTC
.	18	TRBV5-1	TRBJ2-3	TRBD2	CASTRTSGRPASLDTQYF	TGCGCCAGCACCCGGACTAGCGGGAGGCCCGCTTCCTTAGATACGCAGTATTTT
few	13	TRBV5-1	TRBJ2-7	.	CASNLGTSYEQYF	TGCGCCAGCAATTTGGGGACGTCCTACGAGCAGTACTTC
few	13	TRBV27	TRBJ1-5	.	CASGTRDNQPQHF	TGTGCCAGCGGGACACGGGACAATCAGCCCCAGCATTTT
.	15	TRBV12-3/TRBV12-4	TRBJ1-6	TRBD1	CASSPPGQGNSPLHF	TGTGCCAGCAGTCCGCCGGGACAGGGGAATTCACCCCTCCACTTT
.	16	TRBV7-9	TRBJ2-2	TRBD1	CASSRRQGANTGELFF	TGTGCCAGCAGCCGTAGACAGGGGGCGAACACCGGGGAGCTGTTTTTT
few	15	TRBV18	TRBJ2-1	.	CASSLLTDSYNEQFF	TGTGCCAGCTCATTGCTGACTGACTCCTACAATGAGCAGTTCTTC
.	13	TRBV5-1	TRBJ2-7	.	CASSILPTYEQYF	TGCGCCAGCAGTATACTCCCTACTTACGAGCAGTACTTC
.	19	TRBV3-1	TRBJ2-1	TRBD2	CASTKEVGTSGNIYNEQFF	TGTGCCAGCACCAAGGAGGTGGGGACTAGCGGGAACATCTACAATGAGCAGTTCTTC
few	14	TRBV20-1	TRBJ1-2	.	CSAPGTHFLYGYTF	TGCAGTGCTCCCGGGACTCATTTTTTGTATGGCTACACCTTC
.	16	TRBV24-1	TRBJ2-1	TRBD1	CATSDPRTGAVNEQFF	TGTGCCACCAGTGATCCTCGGACAGGGGCGGTGAATGAGCAGTTCTTC
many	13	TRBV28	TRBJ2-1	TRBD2	CASGGEREYEQFF	TGTGCCAGTGGGGGGGAGCGGGAGTATGAGCAGTTCTTC
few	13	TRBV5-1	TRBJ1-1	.	CASSPYGPAEAFF	TGCGCCAGCAGCCCCTACGGCCCGGCTGAAGCTTTCTTT
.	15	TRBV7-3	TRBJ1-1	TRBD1	CASSSSGTGNTEAFF	TGTGCCAGCAGCTCCTCCGGGACAGGGAACACTGAAGCTTTCTTT
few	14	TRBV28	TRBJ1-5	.	CASSFVGLNQPQHF	TGTGCCAGCAGTTTCGTGGGCCTCAATCAGCCCCAGCATTTT
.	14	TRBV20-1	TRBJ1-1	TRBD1	CRAIVGQLNTEAFF	TGCAGGGCAATCGTGGGACAGCTGAACACTGAAGCTTTCTTT
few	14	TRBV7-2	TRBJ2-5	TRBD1	CASSHDRVVETQYF	TGTGCCAGCAGCCATGACAGGGTCGTAGAGACCCAGTACTTC
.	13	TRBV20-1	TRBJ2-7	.	CSAPSLQSYEQYF	TGCAGTGCTCCAAGTTTACAGTCTTACGAGCAGTACTTC
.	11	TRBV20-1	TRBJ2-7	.	CSALGVHEQYF	TGCAGTGCCCTCGGGGTCCACGAGCAGTACTTC
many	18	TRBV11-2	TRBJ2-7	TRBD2	CASSLVALAGGPAYEQYF	TGTGCCAGCAGCTTAGTAGCACTAGCGGGAGGGCCTGCCTACGAGCAGTACTTC
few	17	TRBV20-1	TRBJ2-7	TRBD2	CSARRASGALGIREQYF	TGCAGTGCTAGGAGGGCTAGCGGGGCCCTCGGGATACGGGAGCAGTACTTC
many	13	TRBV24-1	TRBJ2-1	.	CATRDWNYNEQFF	TGTGCCACCCGGGACTGGAACTACAATGAGCAGTTCTTC
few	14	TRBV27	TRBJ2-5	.	CASSADTGSETQYF	TGTGCCAGCAGTGCAGATACAGGGTCAGAGACCCAGTACTTC
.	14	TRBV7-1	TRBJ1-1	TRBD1	CASSSWTGNTEAFF	TGTGCCAGCAGCTCATGGACAGGGAACACTGAAGCTTTCTTT
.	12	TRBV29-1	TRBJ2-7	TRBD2	CSVGGGAYEQYF	TGCAGCGTTGGGGGGGGAGCCTACGAGCAGTACTTC
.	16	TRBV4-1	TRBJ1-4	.	CASSHQIQGLGEKLFF	TGCGCCAGCAGCCACCAGATACAGGGACTGGGGGAAAAACTGTTTTTT
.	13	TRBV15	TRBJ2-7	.	CATSRGASYEQYF	TGTGCCACCAGCAGAGGAGCGTCATACGAGCAGTACTTC
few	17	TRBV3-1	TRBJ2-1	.	CASSQVTGDSGKGRQFF	TGTGCCAGCAGCCAAGTGACGGGGGATAGCGGAAAGGGAAGGCAGTTCTTC
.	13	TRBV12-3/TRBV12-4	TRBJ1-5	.	CASSPGRGQPQHF	TGTGCCAGCAGTCCAGGGAGGGGTCAGCCCCAGCATTTT
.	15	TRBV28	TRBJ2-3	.	CASSFTSDPTDTQYF	TGTGCCAGCAGTTTCACTTCGGACCCCACAGATACGCAGTATTTT
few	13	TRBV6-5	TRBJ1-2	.	CASSYTPEGGYTF	TGTGCCAGCAGTTACACACCGGAGGGTGGCTACACCTTC